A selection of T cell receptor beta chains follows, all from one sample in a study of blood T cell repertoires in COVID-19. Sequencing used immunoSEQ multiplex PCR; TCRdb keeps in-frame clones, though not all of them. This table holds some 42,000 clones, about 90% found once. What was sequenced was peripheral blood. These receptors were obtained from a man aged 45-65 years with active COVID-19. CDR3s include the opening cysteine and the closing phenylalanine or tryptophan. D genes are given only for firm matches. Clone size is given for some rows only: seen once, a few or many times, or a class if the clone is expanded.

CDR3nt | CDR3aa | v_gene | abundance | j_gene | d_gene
TGTGCCAGCAGCAAACGGACTAGCGGTTACAATGAGCAGTTCTTC | CASSKRTSGYNEQFF | TRBV7-2 | . | TRBJ2-1 | TRBD2
TGTGCCAGCGGCGGCATCACCGGGGAGCTGTTTTTT | CASGGITGELFF | TRBV2 | . | TRBJ2-2 | .
TGTGCCAGCAGTGAAGGACTAGCGGGATCCTACGAGCAGTACTTC | CASSEGLAGSYEQYF | TRBV6-1 | . | TRBJ2-7 | TRBD2
TGTGCCACCCGGCTAGGGAGCGGGTCTTCAGGCTACACCTTC | CATRLGSGSSGYTF | TRBV19 | . | TRBJ1-2 | .
TGCAGCGTAGACAGGGGTTACGAGCAGTACTTC | CSVDRGYEQYF | TRBV29-1 | . | TRBJ2-7 | TRBD1
TGCGCCAGCAGCTTAATGGGGTCTCAGGGAGAGACCCAGTACTTC | CASSLMGSQGETQYF | TRBV5-1 | . | TRBJ2-5 | .
TGCGCCAGCAGCCACACATCGGCCCGGGGCGAGCAGTACTTC | CASSHTSARGEQYF | TRBV5-1 | . | TRBJ2-7 | .
TGCGCCAGCAGCTTGGTTGGTTCCGGTATTCTTAGCTCCTACGAGCAGTACTTC | CASSLVGSGILSSYEQYF | TRBV5-1 | . | TRBJ2-7 | .
TGTGCCAGCAGCTTAGCCGAGGGCAGAGCCTACGAGCAGTACTTC | CASSLAEGRAYEQYF | TRBV7-9 | . | TRBJ2-7 | .
TGTGCCAGCAGCCGGGGTTCAACTAATGAAAAACTGTTTTTT | CASSRGSTNEKLFF | TRBV7-9 | . | TRBJ1-4 | .
TGTGCCAGTAGGCCTCAGGAAGGATATTCCGGTGAGCAGTTCTTC | CASRPQEGYSGEQFF | TRBV19 | . | TRBJ2-1 | .
TGTGCCAGCAGTGTGAGTAGCAGCTCCTACGAGCAGTACTTC | CASSVSSSSYEQYF | TRBV2 | . | TRBJ2-7 | .
TGCGCCAGCAGCTTGAAACTAGCGGGAGGGAATGAGCAGTTCTTC | CASSLKLAGGNEQFF | TRBV5-1 | . | TRBJ2-1 | TRBD2
TGTGCCAGCAGCTTAAATGCGGGAGTAGGGAGGTCCTACAATGAGCAGTTCTTC | CASSLNAGVGRSYNEQFF | TRBV11-2 | once | TRBJ2-1 | TRBD2
TGTGCCAGCAGCTCAGGTGACACTGAAGCTTTCTTT | CASSSGDTEAFF | TRBV28 | . | TRBJ1-1 | .
TGTGCCAGCAGCAAAGAAGGCGGGCAGAGGCGGGAGATAATATACGAGCAGTACTTC | CASSKEGGQRREIIYEQYF | TRBV21-1 | . | TRBJ2-7 | .
TGTGCCAGCAGCCCCGGGACAGGGGGCCAGCTGATTCAAGAGACCCAGTACTTC | CASSPGTGGQLIQETQYF | TRBV28 | once | TRBJ2-5 | TRBD1
TGTGCCAGCAGCTTTTCGCGAAGCCTATCCTACGAGCAGTACTTC | CASSFSRSLSYEQYF | TRBV7-9 | few | TRBJ2-7 | .
TGCGCCAGCAGCTCCGGGACTAGCGGGACCGGGGAGCTGTTTTTT | CASSSGTSGTGELFF | TRBV5-1 | . | TRBJ2-2 | TRBD2
TGTGCCAGCAGCTCCTCGAGGGAGATCTATGGCTACACTTTC | CASSSSREIYGYTF | TRBV7-2 | . | TRBJ1-2 | .
TGTGCCAGCAGCTTGCAGACCGGAGGCGATGAGCAGTTCTTC | CASSLQTGGDEQFF | TRBV7-2 | . | TRBJ2-1 | .
TGCGCCAGCAGTGAGGAGCGGGATAACACAGATACGCAGTATTTT | CASSEERDNTDTQYF | TRBV10-1 | . | TRBJ2-3 | TRBD2
TGTGCCAGCAGCTTAAGCGCGGCGACCACAGATACGCAGTATTTT | CASSLSAATTDTQYF | TRBV7-3 | . | TRBJ2-3 | .
TGCGCCAGCAGTCGACTCCCGGGACAGGGGGCTTTTAATGAAAAACTGTTTTTT | CASSRLPGQGAFNEKLFF | TRBV4-1 | . | TRBJ1-4 | TRBD1